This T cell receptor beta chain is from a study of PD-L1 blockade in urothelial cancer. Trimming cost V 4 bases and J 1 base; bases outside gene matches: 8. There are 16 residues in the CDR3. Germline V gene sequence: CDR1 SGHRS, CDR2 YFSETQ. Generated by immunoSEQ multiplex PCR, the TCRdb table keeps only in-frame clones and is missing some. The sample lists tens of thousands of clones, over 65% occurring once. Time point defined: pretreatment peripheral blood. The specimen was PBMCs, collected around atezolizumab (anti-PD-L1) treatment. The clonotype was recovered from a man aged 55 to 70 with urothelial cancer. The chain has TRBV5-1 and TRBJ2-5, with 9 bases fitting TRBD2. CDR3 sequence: CASSPRAGGSQETQYF. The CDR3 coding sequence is TGCGCCAGCAGCCCCAGGGCGGGGGGGAGCCAAGAGACCCAGTACTTC.